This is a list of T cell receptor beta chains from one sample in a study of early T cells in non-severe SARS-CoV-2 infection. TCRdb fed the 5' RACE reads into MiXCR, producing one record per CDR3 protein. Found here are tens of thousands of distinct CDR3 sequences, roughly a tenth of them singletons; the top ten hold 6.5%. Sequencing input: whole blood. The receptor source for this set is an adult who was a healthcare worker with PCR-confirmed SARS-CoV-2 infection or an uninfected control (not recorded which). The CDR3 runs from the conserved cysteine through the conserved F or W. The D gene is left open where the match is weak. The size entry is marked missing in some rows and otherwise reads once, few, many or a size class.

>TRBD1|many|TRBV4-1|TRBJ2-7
TGCGCCAGCAGCCAGGCAGGGGGCAGGACAACCTACGAGCAGTACTTC
CASSQAGGRTTYEQYF
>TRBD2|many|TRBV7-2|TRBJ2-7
TGTGCCAGCAGCTTAGTGGTGACTAGCGAGGACGAGCAGTACTTC
CASSLVVTSEDEQYF
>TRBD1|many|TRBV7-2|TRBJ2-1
TGTGCCAGCACCAGACAGGGTCCCCTTTACAATGAGCAGTTCTTC
CASTRQGPLYNEQFF
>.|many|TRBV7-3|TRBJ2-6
TGTGCCAGCAGCTCCGAGGGGCGGTCTGGGGCCAACGTCCTGACTTTC
CASSSEGRSGANVLTF
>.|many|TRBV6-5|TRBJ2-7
TGTGCCAGCAGGGGGGTTTACGAGCAGTACTTC
CASRGVYEQYF
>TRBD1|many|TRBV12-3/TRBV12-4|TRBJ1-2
TGTGCCAGCAGTTTAGGGCAGGGGGCTGGTGGCTACACCTTC
CASSLGQGAGGYTF
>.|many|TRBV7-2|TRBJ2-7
TGTGCCAGCAGCCGGCCAGGCACATACGAGCAGTACTTC
CASSRPGTYEQYF
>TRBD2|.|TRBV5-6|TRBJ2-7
TGTGCCAGCAGCCCGGGACTAGCGGGAGTCTACGAGCAGTACTTC
CASSPGLAGVYEQYF
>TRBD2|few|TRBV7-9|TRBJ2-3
TGTGCCAGCAGCGCCAGAAAGCGGGAGAGCCCGGGGGATACGCAGTATTTT
CASSARKRESPGDTQYF
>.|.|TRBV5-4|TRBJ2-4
TGTGCCAGCAGCTCGTCCGGGACTGGAAACATTCAGTACTTC
CASSSSGTGNIQYF
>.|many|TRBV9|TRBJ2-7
TGTGCCAGCAGCGCCGGGGCCCTTAAAGAGCAGTACTTC
CASSAGALKEQYF
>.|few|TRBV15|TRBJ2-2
TGTGCCACCACCCCCCTGGGGCAGATAAACACCGGGGAGCTGTTTTTT
CATTPLGQINTGELFF
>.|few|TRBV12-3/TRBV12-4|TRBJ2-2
TGTGCCAGCAGTGTAGGGACGTGGGGTTCCTGGGGGGAGCTGTTTTTT
CASSVGTWGSWGELFF
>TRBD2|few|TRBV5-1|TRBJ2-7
TGCGCCAGCAGCCAGTCTAGCGGGAGGGCCGGTTCTTACGAGCAGTACTTC
CASSQSSGRAGSYEQYF
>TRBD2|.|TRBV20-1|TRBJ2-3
TGCAGTGCTAGAGATGTAGGGACTAGCGGGAGCTTTTTCACAGATACGCAGTATTTT
CSARDVGTSGSFFTDTQYF
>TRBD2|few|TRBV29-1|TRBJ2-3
TGCAGCTCAAAAACTAGCGGGAGGGCAGATACGCAGTATTTT
CSSKTSGRADTQYF
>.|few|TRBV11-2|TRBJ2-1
TGTGCCAGCAGCCCCTCGCCGGGGCATTTTGAGCAGTTCTTC
CASSPSPGHFEQFF
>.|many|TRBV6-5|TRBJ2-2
TGTGCCAGCAGTCCGAGGCGAGAGGGGAACACCGGGGAGCTGTTTTTT
CASSPRREGNTGELFF
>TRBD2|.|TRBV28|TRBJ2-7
TGTGCCAGCAGTTTAGCGGGAGCGCGTTCCTACGAGCAGTACTTC
CASSLAGARSYEQYF
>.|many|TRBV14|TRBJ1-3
TGTGCCAGCAGCCTCTCTGGAAACACCATATATTTT
CASSLSGNTIYF
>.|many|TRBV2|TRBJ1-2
TGTGCCAGCACCCTTACAGGGAGCTATGGCTACACCTTC
CASTLTGSYGYTF
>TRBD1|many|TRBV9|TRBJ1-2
TGTGCCAGCAGCGCGGGACAGGCCTTCTATGGCTACACCTTC
CASSAGQAFYGYTF
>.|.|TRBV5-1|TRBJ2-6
TGCGCCAGCGGATCCCATGAAACTGGGGCCAACGTCCTGACTTTC
CASGSHETGANVLTF
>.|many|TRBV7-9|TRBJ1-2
TGTGCCAGCCGGCCGGGTGTAGGCTACACCTTC
CASRPGVGYTF
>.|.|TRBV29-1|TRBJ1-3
TGCAGCGTTGAAGAAGGAGTGGGAAACACCATATATTTT
CSVEEGVGNTIYF
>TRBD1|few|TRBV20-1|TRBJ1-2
TGCAGTGCTGTAGGGACAGGGACTCATGGCTACACCTTC
CSAVGTGTHGYTF
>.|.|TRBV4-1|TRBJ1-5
TGCGCCAGCAGCCAAGATCAGGGTAGGGGCAGAAAATACAATCAGCCCCAGCATTTT
CASSQDQGRGRKYNQPQHF
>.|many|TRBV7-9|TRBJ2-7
TGTGCCAGCAGCTTAGCGTCAGTCTCCTACGAGCAGTACTTC
CASSLASVSYEQYF
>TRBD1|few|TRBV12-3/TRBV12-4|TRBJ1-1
TGTGCCAGCAGTTTAAGAGACAGGGGAAGGACTGAAGCTTTCTTT
CASSLRDRGRTEAFF
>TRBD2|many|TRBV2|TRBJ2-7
TGTGCCAGCAGCCTGGGACGGGGGGGGAACCACGAGCAGTACTTC
CASSLGRGGNHEQYF
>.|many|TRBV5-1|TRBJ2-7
TGCGCCAGCAGCTTGGTGGGACCGGGGGAGCAGTACTTC
CASSLVGPGEQYF
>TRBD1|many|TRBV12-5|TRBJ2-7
TGTGCTAGTGGTTCGGACAGGGGGTACGAGCAGTACTTC
CASGSDRGYEQYF
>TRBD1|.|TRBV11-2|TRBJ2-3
TGTGCCAGCAGCTTTTCAGGGGGAAATACGCAGTATTTT
CASSFSGGNTQYF
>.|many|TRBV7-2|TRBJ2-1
TGTGCCAGCAGCAGCATCAATGAGCAGTTCTTC
CASSSINEQFF
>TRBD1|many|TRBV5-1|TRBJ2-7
TGCGCCAGCAGAATAGGGGACAGGAGCTCCTACGAGCAGTACTTC
CASRIGDRSSYEQYF
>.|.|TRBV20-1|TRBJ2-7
TGCAGTGCTAGGCACTCCTACGAGCAGAACTTC
CSARHSYEQNF
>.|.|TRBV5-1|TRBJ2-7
TGCGCCAGCAGCTTGACCGGGACCCAGGACGAGCAGTACTTC
CASSLTGTQDEQYF
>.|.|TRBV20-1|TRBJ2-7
TGCAGTGCTAGAGGCGGGACAGTAACCTACGAGCAGTACTTC
CSARGGTVTYEQYF
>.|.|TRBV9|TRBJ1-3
TGTGCCAGCAGCGTAGGCCCAGGGGCCGGAAACACCATATATTTT
CASSVGPGAGNTIYF
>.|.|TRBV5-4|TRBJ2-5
TGTGCCAGCAGCTCAATGGAGACCCAGTACTTC
CASSSMETQYF
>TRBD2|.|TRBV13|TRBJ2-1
TGTGCCAGCAGCTTGGGGACTAGCTCCTACAATGAGCAGTTCTTC
CASSLGTSSYNEQFF
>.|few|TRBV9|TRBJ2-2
TGTGCCAGCAGCGTCGTAGGGATCGGGGAGCTGTTTTTT
CASSVVGIGELFF